This paragraph covers one T cell receptor beta chain sequence. The antigen remains unidentified. V was clipped by 7 bases and J by 4 bases; unmatched bases: 7. This CDR3 contains 14 residues. Germline lookup yields CDR1 MDHEN and CDR2 SYDVKM. Splitting of CD4+ cells produced CD45RA+ naive and CD45RA-negative memory subsets. These data originate in a study of shared clonotypes between healthy human individuals. General study points: Around 5.4% of naive CD4 clonotypes were common to a few donors.

Assay: immunoSEQ multiplex PCR; the TCRdb copy retains only in-frame clones and omits some. The repertoire holds about 990,000 clones, with approximately 80% as singletons. The chain carries TRBV28 and TRBJ2-7; TRBD2 matches 10 bases. The clonotype originates from a man younger than 35 in good health. Some clones in this sample may be carry-over from other donors' samples. Sequenced input: memory CD4+ T cells from PBMCs. Subset defined: CD45RA-negative fraction. The CDR3 bases are TGTGCCAGCAACGCTAGCGGGAGTAAGTACGAGCAGTACTTC. Translated: CASNASGSKYEQYF.